The 9 T cell receptor beta chains reported below all come from one sample, sequenced in a study of blood T cell repertoires in COVID-19. The method was immunoSEQ multiplex PCR; TCRdb's version includes in-frame clones alone and lacks a portion of them. The repertoire holds approximately 220,000 clones, 75% to 85% seen once, with approximately 4.5% in the top ten. Sequenced: peripheral blood. The receptor set was obtained from a woman in her 70s with acute or convalescent COVID-19.

The table lists this clone with many counts. Other DNA sequences in the same sample also yield this CDR3. The chain couples TRBV7-2 to TRBJ1-2, with TRBD1 identical over 9 bases. This CDR3 has 15 residues. The germline CDR1 and CDR2 sequences are SGHTA and FQGNSA. V trimming: 5 bases; J trimming: 3 bases; junction bases outside the gene matches: 7. This chain's CDR3 is CASSPLGQGDYGYTF. The CDR3 DNA follows: TGTGCCAGCAGCCCCCTGGGACAGGGAGACTATGGCTACACCTTC.

The chain couples TRBV19 to TRBJ2-4; 7 bases match TRBD1. CDR1 is LNHDA and CDR2 is SQIVND in the germline V gene (reference sequence). The CDR3 extends over 14 amino acids. Unmatched junction bases numbered 10, after V lost 5 bases and J lost 9 bases. CDR3 sequence reads: CASSPYDRVGIQYF. The CDR3 nucleotides read TGTGCCAGTAGTCCGTATGACAGGGTTGGCATTCAGTACTTC.

The rearrangement links TRBV7-8 to TRBJ1-5; no firm D call. The CDR3 totals 16 residues. In germline, CDR1 is SGHVS, CDR2 FQNEAQ. Between the trimmed V and J ends, which lost 5 bases and 2 bases, there was a span of 16 bases. CDR3 nucleotide sequence: TGTGCCAGCAGCCAGACGCAAGGGAGAGGCAATCAGCCCCAGCATTTT. Amino acids: CASSQTQGRGNQPQHF.

The chain joins TRBV7-9 to TRBJ1-2; 8 nucleotides align to TRBD1. CDR3 length: 16 residues. Germline CDR1 is SEHNR and CDR2 is FQNEAQ (reference sequence). Trimming cost V 1 base and J 0 bases; bases outside gene matches: 4. DNA of the CDR3: TGTGCCAGCAGCTTAGGACAGGGGCAAGCTAACTATGGCTACACCTTC. Amino acid sequence: CASSLGQGQANYGYTF.

The CDR3 sequence is CASSVGWSGGATGELFF. The CDR3 nucleotides are TGTGCCAGCAGCGTAGGGTGGAGCGGGGGGGCCACCGGGGAGCTGTTTTTT. The chain joins TRBV9 to TRBJ2-2; 10 bases align to TRBD2. Germline values: CDR1 SGDLS, CDR2 YYNGEE. The CDR3 has 17 residues. The junction had 6 bases not matched to a gene; V was cut back by 0 bases and J by 4 bases.

This sequence joins TRBV6-5 and TRBJ2-3, with a weak D call TRBD1 (6 bases). The V end lost 5 bases, the J end lost 3 bases, and 12 bases lay between the germline ends. The CDR3 runs 14 residues. From germline, CDR1 is MNHEY and CDR2 SVGAGI. The CDR3 DNA sequence: TGTGCCAGCAGTATGACAGGAAAGACAGATACGCAGTATTTT. Its translation: CASSMTGKTDTQYF.

The genes are TRBV6-6 and TRBJ1-5; 10 nucleotides agree with TRBD1. V lost 2 bases, J lost 4 bases, and 5 bases stayed unmatched. The germline CDR1 and CDR2 sequences are MNHNY and SVGAGI (reference sequence). There are 16 residues in the CDR3. The CDR3 DNA reads as TGTGCCAGCAGTTACCGACGACAGGGGGCTAATCAGCCCCAGCATTTT. Translation gives CASSYRRQGANQPQHF.

The J gene is TRBJ1-2, the V gene TRBV3-1 (or the pseudogene TRBV3-2); maybe TRBD1 (6 bases). Germline CDR1 is LGHDT and CDR2 is YNNKEL (reference sequence). The CDR3 covers 15 residues. Trimming pared 4 bases from V and 4 bases from J, leaving 16 bases between. The chain's CDR3 is CASSPAGAPGYGYTF. CDR3 coding DNA: TGTGCCAGCAGCCCGGCAGGGGCGCCTGGCTATGGCTACACCTTC.

The V and J genes are TRBV5-1 and TRBJ1-1; 7 nucleotides match TRBD1. This CDR3 spans 14 amino acids. Germline CDR1 SGHRS, CDR2 YFSETQ. The V segment lost 4 bases and the J segment 3 bases; nucleotides outside the gene matches: 6. CDR3 amino acids: CASSGQGVDTEAFF. DNA of the CDR3: TGCGCCAGCAGCGGGCAGGGGGTCGACACTGAAGCTTTCTTT. Full variable domain (outside the CDR3, taken from reference TRBV5-1 and TRBJ1-1): KAGVTQTPRYLIKTRGQQVTLSCSPISGHRSVSWYQQTPGQGLQFLFEYFSETQRNKGNFPGRFSGRQFSNSRSEMNVSTLELGDSALYLCASSGQGVDTEAFFGQGTRLTVV.